The source of this T cell receptor beta chain is a study of blood T cell repertoires in COVID-19. The overall study: The United States, Italy and Spain provided the acute and convalescent COVID-19 samples. Sample material is recorded as cDNA or gDNA derived from T cells, B-cell-depleted T cells, or PBMCs.

As handled by the study authors: Estimated nucleated cell counts came from reference gene primer amplification. The assay was immunoSEQ multiplex PCR, and TCRdb's table has in-frame clones only and misses some. The DNA gave D and trimming, while V, J and clone size come from that table. The sample includes roughly 250,000 clones, around 90% of them seen just once. CDR3 length: 12 amino acids. Germline V gene sequence: CDR1 SQVTM, CDR2 ANQGSEA. V shed 4 bases and J 5 bases; nucleotides not matched to a gene: 0. Seattle enrolled patients during active infection and tracked them longitudinally. The sequencing sample was made of peripheral blood. The V and J genes are TRBV29-1 and TRBJ1-4; TRBD1 matches at 8 bases. The clonotype originates from a person aged 18 to 30 with COVID-19, enrolled during active disease. The CDR3 is CSVGTGNEKLFF. In nucleotides, the CDR3 is TGCAGCGTTGGGACAGGGAATGAAAAACTGTTTTTT.